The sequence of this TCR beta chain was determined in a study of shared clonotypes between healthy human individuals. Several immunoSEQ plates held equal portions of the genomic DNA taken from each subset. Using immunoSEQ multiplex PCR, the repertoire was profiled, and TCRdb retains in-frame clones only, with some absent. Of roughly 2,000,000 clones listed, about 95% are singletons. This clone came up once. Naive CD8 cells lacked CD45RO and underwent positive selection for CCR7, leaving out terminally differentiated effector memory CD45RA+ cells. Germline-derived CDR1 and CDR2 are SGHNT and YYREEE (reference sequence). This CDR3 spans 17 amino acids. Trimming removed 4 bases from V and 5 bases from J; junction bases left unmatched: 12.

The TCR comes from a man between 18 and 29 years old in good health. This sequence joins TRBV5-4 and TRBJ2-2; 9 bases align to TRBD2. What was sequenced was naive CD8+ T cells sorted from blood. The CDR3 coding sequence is TGTGCCAGCAGCCGAAACTTAGCGGGAGCAGGGACCGGGGAGCTGTTTTTT. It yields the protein CASSRNLAGAGTGELFF.